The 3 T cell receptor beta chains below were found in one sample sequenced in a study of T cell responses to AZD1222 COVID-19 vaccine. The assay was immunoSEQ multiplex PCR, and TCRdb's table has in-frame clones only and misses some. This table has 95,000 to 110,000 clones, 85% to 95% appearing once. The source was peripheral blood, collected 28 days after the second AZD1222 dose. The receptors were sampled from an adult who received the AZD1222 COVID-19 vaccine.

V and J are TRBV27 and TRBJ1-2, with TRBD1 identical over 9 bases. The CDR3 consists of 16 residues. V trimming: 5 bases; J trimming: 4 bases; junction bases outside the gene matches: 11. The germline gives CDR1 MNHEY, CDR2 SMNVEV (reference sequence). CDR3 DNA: TGTGCCAGCAGTACAGGGGGCGCCGGCACCTTCTATGGCTACACCTTC. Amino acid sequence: CASSTGGAGTFYGYTF.

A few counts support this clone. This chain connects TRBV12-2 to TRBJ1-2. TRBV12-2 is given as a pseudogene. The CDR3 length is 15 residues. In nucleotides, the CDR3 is TGTGCAAGTCGCTTAGCGCCTCGGACCTTCTATGGCTACACCTTC. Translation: CASRLAPRTFYGYTF.

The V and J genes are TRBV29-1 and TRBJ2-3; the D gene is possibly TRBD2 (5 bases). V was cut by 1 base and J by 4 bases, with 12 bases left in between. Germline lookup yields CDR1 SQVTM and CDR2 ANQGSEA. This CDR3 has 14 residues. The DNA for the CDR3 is TGCAGCGTTGAAGCGGGGTTTGGGGCAGATACGCAGTATTTT. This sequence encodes CSVEAGFGADTQYF.